The sequence of this TCR beta chain was determined in a study of cytomegalovirus exposure and HLA in healthy donors. Study outcomes and limitations: Rare sequences made up most TCRs, while some public TCRs were found in many donors. Relative to the roughly 690-donor mean, N-insertions were reportedly fewer in an Asian-associated ancestry cluster in a later analysis. A later analysis found that most CMV-associated TCR beta chains appeared HLA-restricted.

Vbeta (60) and Jbeta (13) primers were used in the PCR. The data were produced by immunoSEQ multiplex PCR, yet TCRdb's version contains in-frame clones alone and is incomplete. This table has about 94,000 clones, around 74% appearing once. This CDR3 spans 15 amino acids. Deletions cut 2 bases from V and 1 base from J, with 11 bases between. Germline loops: CDR1 SGHAT, CDR2 FQNNGV. Remarks on this clone: Its target is unknown.

This receptor was obtained from a man aged 40-49 years in good health and CMV-seropositive. Source material: PBMCs. The gene calls are TRBV11-2 and TRBJ2-5, with D perhaps TRBD1 (5 bases). For the CDR3, the DNA is TGTGCCAGCAGCTTACAGGGAACCCTCCAAGAGACCCAGTACTTC. Protein sequence: CASSLQGTLQETQYF.